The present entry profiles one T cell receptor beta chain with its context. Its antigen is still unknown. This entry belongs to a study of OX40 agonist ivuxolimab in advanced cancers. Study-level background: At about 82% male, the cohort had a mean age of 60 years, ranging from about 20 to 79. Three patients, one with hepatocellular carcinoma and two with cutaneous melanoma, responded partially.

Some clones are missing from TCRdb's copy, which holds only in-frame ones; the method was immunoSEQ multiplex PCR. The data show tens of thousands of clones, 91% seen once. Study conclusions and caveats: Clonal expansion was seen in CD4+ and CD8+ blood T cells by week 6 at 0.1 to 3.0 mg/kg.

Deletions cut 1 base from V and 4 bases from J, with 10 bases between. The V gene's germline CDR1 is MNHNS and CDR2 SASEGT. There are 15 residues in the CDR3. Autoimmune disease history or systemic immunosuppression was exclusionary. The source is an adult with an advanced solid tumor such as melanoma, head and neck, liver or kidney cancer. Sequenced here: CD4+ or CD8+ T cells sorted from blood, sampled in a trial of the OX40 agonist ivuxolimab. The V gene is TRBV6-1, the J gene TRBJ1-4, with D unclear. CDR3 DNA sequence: TGTGCCAGCAGTGAAGAGGGCGGCTTTAATGAAAAACTGTTTTTT. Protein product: CASSEEGGFNEKLFF.